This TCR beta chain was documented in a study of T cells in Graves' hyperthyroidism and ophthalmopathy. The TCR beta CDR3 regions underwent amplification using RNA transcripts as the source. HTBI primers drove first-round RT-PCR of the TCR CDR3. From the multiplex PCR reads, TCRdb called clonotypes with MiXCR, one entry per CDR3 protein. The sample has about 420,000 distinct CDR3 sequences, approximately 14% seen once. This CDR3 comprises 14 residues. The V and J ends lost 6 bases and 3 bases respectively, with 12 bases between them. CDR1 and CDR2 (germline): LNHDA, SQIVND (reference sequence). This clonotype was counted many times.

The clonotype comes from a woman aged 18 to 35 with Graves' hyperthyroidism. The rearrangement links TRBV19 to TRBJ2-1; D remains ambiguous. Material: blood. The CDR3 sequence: CASRPLLGYNEQFF. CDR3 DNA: TGTGCCAGTAGACCCCTTTTGGGCTACAATGAGCAGTTCTTC.